The entry that follows covers one T cell receptor beta chain sequence. Sequenced by immunoSEQ multiplex PCR; TCRdb stores in-frame clones only, minus some. The repertoire holds 90,000 to 140,000 clones, with around four fifths as singletons. These data come from a study of control samples from healthy donors and cancer patients. The germline CDR1 and CDR2 sequences are SGHNT and YYREEE (reference sequence). Trimming cost V 0 bases and J 5 bases, with 11 bases left between them. The CDR3 runs to 14 residues. The source is a woman in her 50s in good health. The J gene is TRBJ1-2, the V gene TRBV5-4; D remains ambiguous. Sequencing input: blood. CDR3 in amino acids: CASSLAGNTYGYTF. As DNA, the CDR3 is TGTGCCAGCAGCTTGGCCGGAAATACATATGGCTACACCTTC.